The 19 T cell receptor beta chains reported below all come from one sample, sequenced in a study of blood T cell repertoires in COVID-19. Sequencing was performed with immunoSEQ multiplex PCR; in TCRdb, only in-frame clones are kept and a portion is missing. Here the sample spans some 250,000 clones, around 92% being singletons. Sample: PBMCs or T cells enriched from blood (not recorded which). The source is a woman aged 25 to 39 with acute COVID-19.

This clone was counted only a few times. The V call is TRBV5-1, the J call TRBJ2-7, with TRBD2 as a possible D gene (5 bases). CDR1 is SGHRS and CDR2 is YFSETQ in the germline V gene. The CDR3 is made up of 16 amino acids. Trimming took off 4 bases at V and 3 bases at J, with 20 bases between the two ends. The CDR3 spells CASSTEGPGSGYEQYF. The CDR3 DNA follows: TGCGCCAGCAGCACCGAGGGTCCGGGGTCCGGCTACGAGCAGTACTTC.

The DNA of the CDR3 is TGTGCCAGCAGTGAACTGCAGGGGCCAGATACGCAGTATTTT. This codes for CASSELQGPDTQYF. The chain carries TRBV2 and TRBJ2-3, with D possibly matching TRBD1 (6 bases). The CDR3 is 14 residues long. Trimming took off 2 bases at V and 4 bases at J, with 10 bases between the two ends. Germline-derived CDR1 and CDR2 are SNHLY and FYNNEI.

This chain's CDR3 is CASSRGLAETNEQFF. The CDR3 nucleotides are TGTGCCAGCTCACGGGGACTAGCGGAAACTAATGAGCAGTTCTTC. This chain connects TRBV18 to TRBJ2-1; 11 bases are a match to TRBD2. V lost 4 bases to trimming and J lost 7 bases; unmatched junction nucleotides: 6. This CDR3 is 15 amino acids long. CDR1 and CDR2 (germline): KGHSH, LQKENI.

The J gene is TRBJ1-3, the V gene TRBV18; D remains ambiguous. This CDR3 contains 15 residues. Trimming pared 1 base from V and 0 bases from J, leaving 7 bases between. From germline, CDR1 is KGHSH and CDR2 LQKENI. This CDR3 reads CASSPQSGSGNTIYF. Here the CDR3 DNA reads TGTGCCAGCTCACCACAATCGGGCTCTGGAAACACCATATATTTT. The complete variable domain, with remaining parts taken from reference TRBV18 and TRBJ1-3, reads NAGVMQNPRHLVRRRGQEARLRCSPMKGHSHVYWYRQLPEEGLKFMVYLQKENIIDESGMPKERFSAEFPKEGPSILRIQQVVRGDSAAYFCASSPQSGSGNTIYFGEGSWLTVV.

The chain joins TRBV5-4 to TRBJ2-1, with 7 positions matching TRBD1. V gave up 4 bases and J gave up 8 bases; unmatched junction bases: 6. This CDR3 spans 13 amino acids. Germline CDR1 reads SGHNT; CDR2 reads YYREEE (reference sequence). CDR3 amino acids: CASSIGQVDEQFF. CDR3 nucleotide sequence: TGTGCCAGCAGCATAGGACAGGTCGATGAGCAGTTCTTC.

This clone occurred a few times. The chain links TRBV4-1 to TRBJ2-7, with 8 bases that match TRBD1. Looked up from germline, CDR1 is MGHRA and CDR2 is YSYEKL. The CDR3 sequence is 15 residues long. The trim removed 1 base at V and 0 bases at J, leaving 2 bases unmatched. The CDR3 bases are TGCGCCAGCAGCCAAGGGACAGGGTTCTCCTACGAGCAGTACTTC. Encoded protein: CASSQGTGFSYEQYF.

The gene calls are TRBV7-9 and TRBJ1-2; tentatively, D is TRBD1 (5 bases). The CDR3 sequence is 15 residues long. With 3 bases removed from V and 4 bases from J, the gap between germline ends came to 15 bases. Germline CDR1 reads SEHNR; CDR2 reads FQNEAQ (reference sequence). The CDR3 reads CASSLGGEGFYGYTF. Here the CDR3 DNA reads TGTGCCAGCAGCTTGGGAGGGGAGGGTTTCTATGGCTACACCTTC.

A remark on this clone: The sample carries other DNA sequences with the same CDR3. The rearrangement joins TRBV30 to TRBJ1-5; D call uncertain. The CDR3 is made up of 12 amino acids. The V gene's germline CDR1 is GTSNPN and CDR2 SVGIG (reference sequence). Between the trimmed V and J ends, which lost 1 base and 2 bases, there was a span of 3 bases. This chain's CDR3 is CAWSGGNQPQHF. Here the CDR3 DNA reads TGTGCCTGGAGTGGAGGCAATCAGCCCCAGCATTTT.

The chain combines TRBV5-1 with TRBJ2-2; no clear D gene. Germline values: CDR1 SGHRS, CDR2 YFSETQ. The CDR3 covers 12 residues. The germline V and J ends were trimmed by 0 bases and 7 bases, with 4 bases remaining between them. The CDR3, as DNA: TGCGCCAGCAGCTTGGAATACGGGGAGCTGTTTTTT. It codes for CASSLEYGELFF.

A single count supports this clone. This sequence joins TRBV7-3 and TRBJ2-5, with 7 nucleotides matching TRBD2. The germline CDR1 and CDR2 sequences are SGHTA and FQGTGA. V lost 4 bases to trimming and J lost 1 base; unmatched junction nucleotides: 12. The CDR3 extends over 17 amino acids. Written as DNA, the CDR3 is TGTGCCAGCAGCTCGGGGAGGACGGGCGGGAGCCAAGAGACCCAGTACTTC. It is translated as CASSSGRTGGSQETQYF.

This clone appeared a single time. This chain connects TRBV7-6 to TRBJ2-7, with 9 bases aligning to TRBD1. Germline CDR1 SGHVS, CDR2 FNYEAQ. Trimming cost V 1 base and J 3 bases; bases outside gene matches: 7. The length of the CDR3 is 16 residues. CDR3 loop: CASSLVWGTGFYEQYF. CDR3 nucleotides: TGTGCCAGCAGCTTAGTATGGGGGACAGGGTTCTACGAGCAGTACTTC.

The rearrangement joins TRBV3-1 (or the pseudogene TRBV3-2) to TRBJ2-3; possible D gene TRBD2, 5 bases. Between the trimmed V and J ends, which lost 6 bases and 4 bases, there was a span of 20 bases. The germline gives CDR1 LGHDT, CDR2 YNNKEL (reference sequence). This CDR3 is 16 amino acids long. The CDR3 DNA reads TGTGCCAGCAGTAACCGCGGGCCCAGTTACCCAGATACGCAGTATTTT. The encoded protein is CASSNRGPSYPDTQYF.

This clone showed up just a few times. The genes are TRBV13 and TRBJ1-1; D is ambiguous. Germline values: CDR1 PRHDT, CDR2 FYEKMQ (reference sequence). This CDR3 has 14 residues. V shed 3 bases and J shed 1 base, with 9 bases lying between them. In nucleotides, the CDR3 is TGTGCCAGCAGCTTTCGGGGAGGGAACACTGAAGCTTTCTTT. Translating it yields CASSFRGGNTEAFF.

The rearrangement links TRBV4-1 to TRBJ2-1; D perhaps matches TRBD2 (6 bases). The CDR3 consists of 16 residues. Trimming removed 2 bases at V and 3 bases at J, with 14 bases between. CDR1 MGHRA and CDR2 YSYEKL come from the germline V gene. CDR3 bases: TGCGCCAGCAGCCAATCGGCTGGGGGGTACTACAATGAGCAGTTCTTC. Protein sequence: CASSQSAGGYYNEQFF.

The V and J genes are TRBV2 and TRBJ1-1, with D possibly being TRBD1 (5 bases). Trimming took 3 bases from V and 6 from J, leaving 8 bases between them. This CDR3 contains 12 residues. Germline values: CDR1 SNHLY, CDR2 FYNNEI. The CDR3 loop is CASSEPGAEAFF. Written as DNA, the CDR3 is TGTGCCAGCAGTGAGCCGGGGGCTGAAGCTTTCTTT.

The gene calls are TRBV6-5 and TRBJ1-4, with a tentative D call TRBD1 (5 bases). This CDR3 has 15 amino acids. V was clipped by 2 bases and J by 3 bases, with 10 bases between them. The germline CDR1 and CDR2 sequences are MNHEY and SVGAGI. CDR3 sequence (DNA): TGTGCCAGCAGTTACAGGACACCGCCTAATGAAAAACTGTTTTTT. It yields the protein CASSYRTPPNEKLFF.

This sequence joins TRBV15 and TRBJ2-7; 10 bases fit TRBD1. This CDR3 spans 16 amino acids. CDR1 LNHNV and CDR2 YYDKDF come from the germline V gene (reference sequence). The junction had 8 bases not matched to a gene; V was cut back by 2 bases and J by 4 bases. This CDR3 reads CATSRRAGDRGYEQYF. For the CDR3, the DNA is TGTGCCACCAGCAGAAGAGCGGGGGACAGGGGTTACGAGCAGTACTTC.

The chain employs TRBV4-1 and TRBJ1-5, with a tentative D call TRBD1 (5 bases). Between the trimmed V and J ends, which lost 6 bases and 4 bases, there was a span of 13 bases. This CDR3 spans 14 amino acids. Germline V CDR1 and CDR2: MGHRA, YSYEKL. This chain's CDR3 is CASRDAGRNQPQHF. Written as DNA, the CDR3 is TGCGCCAGCAGAGACGCAGGGCGGAATCAGCCCCAGCATTTT.

The chain recombines TRBV10-3 with TRBJ2-5; 9 nucleotides agree with TRBD1. Looked up from germline, CDR1 is ENHRY and CDR2 is SYGVKD. This CDR3 has 13 amino acids. V lost 4 bases and J lost 5; bases outside the gene matches: 2. CDR3 in DNA: TGTGCCATCAGTGGGGACAGGGAGGAGACCCAGTACTTC. Protein product: CAISGDREETQYF.